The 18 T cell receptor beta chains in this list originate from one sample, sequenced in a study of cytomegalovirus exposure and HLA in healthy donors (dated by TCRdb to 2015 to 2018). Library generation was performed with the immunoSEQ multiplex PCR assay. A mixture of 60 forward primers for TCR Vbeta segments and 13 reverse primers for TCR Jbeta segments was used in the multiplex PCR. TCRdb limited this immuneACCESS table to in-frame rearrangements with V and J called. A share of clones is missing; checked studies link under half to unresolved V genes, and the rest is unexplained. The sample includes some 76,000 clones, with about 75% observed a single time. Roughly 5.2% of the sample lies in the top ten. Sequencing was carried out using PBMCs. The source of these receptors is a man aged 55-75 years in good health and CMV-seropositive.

CDR3 DNA sequence: TGTGCCAGCAGCTGGCTCGGGAGCTCCTCGGATGAGCAGTTCTTC. It codes for CASSWLGSSSDEQFF. The J gene is TRBJ2-1, the V gene TRBV7-6; D might be TRBD2 (6 bases). The CDR3 contains 15 residues. Germline V gene lookup returns CDR1 SGHVS and CDR2 FNYEAQ. Trimming took off 4 bases at V and 8 bases at J, with 18 bases between the two ends.

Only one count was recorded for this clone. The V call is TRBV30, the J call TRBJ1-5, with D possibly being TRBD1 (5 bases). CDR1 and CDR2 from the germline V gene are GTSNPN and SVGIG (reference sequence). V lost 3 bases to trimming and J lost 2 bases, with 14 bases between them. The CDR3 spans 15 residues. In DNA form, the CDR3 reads TGTGCCTGGAGACCCTGGGGCGCGGGCAATCAGCCCCAGCATTTT. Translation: CAWRPWGAGNQPQHF.

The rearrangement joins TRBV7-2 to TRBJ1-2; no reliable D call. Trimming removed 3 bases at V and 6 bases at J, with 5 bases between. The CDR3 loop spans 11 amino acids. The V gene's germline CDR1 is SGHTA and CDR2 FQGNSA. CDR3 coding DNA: TGTGCCAGCAGCTTCTACGATGGCTACACCTTC. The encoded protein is CASSFYDGYTF.

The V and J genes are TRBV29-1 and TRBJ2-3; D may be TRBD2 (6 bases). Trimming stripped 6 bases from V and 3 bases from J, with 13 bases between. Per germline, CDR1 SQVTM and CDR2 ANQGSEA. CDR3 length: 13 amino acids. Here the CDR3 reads CSVTAGATDTQYF. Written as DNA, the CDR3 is TGCAGCGTGACAGCGGGCGCAACAGATACGCAGTATTTT.

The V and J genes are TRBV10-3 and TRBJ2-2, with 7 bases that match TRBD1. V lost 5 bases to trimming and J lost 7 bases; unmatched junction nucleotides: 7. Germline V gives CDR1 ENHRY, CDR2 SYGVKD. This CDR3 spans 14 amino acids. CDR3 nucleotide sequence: TGTGCCATCAGTAGGGGGCGCGAGGGCGGGGAGCTGTTTTTT. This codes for CAISRGREGGELFF.

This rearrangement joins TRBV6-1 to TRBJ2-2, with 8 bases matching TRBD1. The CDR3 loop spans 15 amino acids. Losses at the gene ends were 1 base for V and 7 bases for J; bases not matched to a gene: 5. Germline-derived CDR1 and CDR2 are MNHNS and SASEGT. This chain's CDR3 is CASSEVAGGYGELFF. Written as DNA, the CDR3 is TGTGCCAGCAGTGAAGTTGCAGGGGGCTACGGGGAGCTGTTTTTT.

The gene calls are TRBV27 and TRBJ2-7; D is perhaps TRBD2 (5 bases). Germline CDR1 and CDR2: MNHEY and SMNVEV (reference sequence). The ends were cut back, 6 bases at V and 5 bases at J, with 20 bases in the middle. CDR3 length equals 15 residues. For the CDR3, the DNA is TGTGCCAGCAGCCCCAGTAGGCTAGCAGGCGACGAGCAGTACTTC. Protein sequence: CASSPSRLAGDEQYF.

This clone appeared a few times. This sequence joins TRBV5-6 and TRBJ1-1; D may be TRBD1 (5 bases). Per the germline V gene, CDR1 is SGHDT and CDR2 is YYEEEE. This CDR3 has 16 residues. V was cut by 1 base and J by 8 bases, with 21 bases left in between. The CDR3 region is CASSLIDRILGKEAFF. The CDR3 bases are TGTGCCAGCAGCTTGATCGACAGAATCTTAGGAAAGGAAGCTTTCTTT.

This CDR3 reads CASSSQGGLAEAFF. The CDR3, as DNA: TGTGCCAGCAGCTCCCAGGGGGGCTTGGCTGAAGCTTTCTTT. The chain uses TRBV11-2 and TRBJ1-1; 7 nucleotides line up with TRBD1. The J segment lost 6 bases and the V segment lost 4 bases, leaving 8 bases of the junction unmatched. This CDR3 spans 14 amino acids. Germline-derived CDR1 and CDR2 are SGHAT and FQNNGV.

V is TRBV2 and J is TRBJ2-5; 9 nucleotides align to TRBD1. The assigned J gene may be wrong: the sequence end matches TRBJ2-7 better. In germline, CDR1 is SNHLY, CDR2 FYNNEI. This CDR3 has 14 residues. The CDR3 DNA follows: TGTGCCAGCACCTTGGGGACAGGGAGGTACGAGCAGTACTTC. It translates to CASTLGTGRYEQYF.

The CDR3 protein is CAISESSRGREGYTF. DNA for the CDR3: TGTGCCATCAGTGAGTCCTCCAGGGGTAGAGAGGGCTACACCTTC. The chain joins TRBV10-3 to TRBJ1-2; D perhaps matches TRBD1 (6 bases). The CDR3 has 15 residues. V was shortened by 0 bases and J by 8 bases, with 16 bases between the two germline ends. The germline gives CDR1 ENHRY, CDR2 SYGVKD.

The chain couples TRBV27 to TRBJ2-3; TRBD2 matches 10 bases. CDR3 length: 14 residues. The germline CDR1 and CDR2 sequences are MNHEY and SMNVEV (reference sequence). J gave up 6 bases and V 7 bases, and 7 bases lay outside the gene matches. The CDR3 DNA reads TGTGCCAGCACAAAAGCGGGGGGGACGGATACGCAGTATTTT. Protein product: CASTKAGGTDTQYF.

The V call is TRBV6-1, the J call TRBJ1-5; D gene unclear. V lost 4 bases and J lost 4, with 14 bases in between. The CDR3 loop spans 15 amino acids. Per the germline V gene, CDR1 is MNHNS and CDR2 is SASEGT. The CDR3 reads CASSARESSNQPQHF. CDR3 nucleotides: TGTGCCAGCAGTGCGCGGGAGTCCTCGAATCAGCCCCAGCATTTT.

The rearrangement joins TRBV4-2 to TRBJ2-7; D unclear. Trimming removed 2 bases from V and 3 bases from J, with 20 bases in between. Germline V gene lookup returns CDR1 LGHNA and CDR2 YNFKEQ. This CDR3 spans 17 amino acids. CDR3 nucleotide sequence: TGTGCCAGCAGCCAATCTAAGTCTGTGGTTACAGACTACGAGCAGTACTTC. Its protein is CASSQSKSVVTDYEQYF.

CDR3 coding DNA: TGCGCCAGCAGCCCCCAGAGAGGAGGCGCGGGCGATGGCTACACCTTC. This encodes CASSPQRGGAGDGYTF. The chain recombines TRBV23-1 with TRBJ1-2; no firm D call. TRBV23-1 is an ORF for which the function is uncertain. V was trimmed by 6 bases and J by 6 bases, leaving 23 bases between them. The CDR3 is made up of 16 amino acids.

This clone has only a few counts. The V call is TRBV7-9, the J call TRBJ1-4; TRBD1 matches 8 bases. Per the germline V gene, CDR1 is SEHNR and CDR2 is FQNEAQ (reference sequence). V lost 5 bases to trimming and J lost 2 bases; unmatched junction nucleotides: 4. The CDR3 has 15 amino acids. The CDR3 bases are TGTGCCAGCAGCCCCGGACAGGGTACTAATGAAAAACTGTTTTTT. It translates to CASSPGQGTNEKLFF.

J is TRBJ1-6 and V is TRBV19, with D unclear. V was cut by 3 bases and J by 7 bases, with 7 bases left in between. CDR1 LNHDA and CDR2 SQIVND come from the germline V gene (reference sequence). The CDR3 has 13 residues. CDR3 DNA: TGTGCCAGTAGTATCAGTTTCAATTCACCCCTCCACTTT. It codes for CASSISFNSPLHF.

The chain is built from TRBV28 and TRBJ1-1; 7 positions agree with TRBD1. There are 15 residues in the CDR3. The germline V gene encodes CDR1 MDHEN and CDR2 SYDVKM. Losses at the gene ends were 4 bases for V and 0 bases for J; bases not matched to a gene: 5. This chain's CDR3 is CASSSTGAMNTEAFF. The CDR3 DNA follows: TGTGCCAGCAGTTCTACAGGGGCCATGAACACTGAAGCTTTCTTT.